These 11 T cell receptor beta chains were all obtained from the same sample, sequenced in a study of T cell repertoires in cytomegalovirus infection. TCRdb fed the reads into MiXCR, producing one record per CDR3 protein. The sample includes hundreds of thousands of distinct CDR3 sequences, 15% to 20% seen only once; the top ten take 12%. Sequenced: PBMCs. Receptor source: a human donor in good health (CMV status not recorded). Some clones in this sample may be carry-over from other donors' samples.

This clonotype was recorded at least ten times. The chain carries TRBV11-3 and TRBJ2-7; 10 bases match TRBD1. After removal of 0 bases from V and 2 bases from J, the junction contained 7 bases not matched to a gene. The CDR3 is 17 residues long. The germline gives CDR1 SGHNT, CDR2 YENEEA. CDR3 protein: CASSLDPGQGSPYEQYF. The CDR3 DNA sequence: TGTGCCAGCAGCTTAGACCCGGGACAGGGGTCCCCCTACGAGCAGTACTTC.

V gene TRBV4-2 combines with J gene TRBJ1-2; possible D gene TRBD1, 6 bases. CDR1 LGHNA and CDR2 YNFKEQ come from the germline V gene. Trimming took off 4 bases at V and 3 bases at J, with 12 bases between the two ends. The CDR3 consists of 14 residues. The CDR3 loop reads CASSPGGLDYGYTF. Here the CDR3 DNA reads TGTGCCAGCAGCCCGGGGGGGCTTGACTATGGCTACACCTTC.

In its sample, this clonotype was seen many times. V gene TRBV7-2 combines with J gene TRBJ2-5; 7 bases line up with TRBD2. With 0 bases clipped from V and 7 bases from J, the junction kept 5 bases outside the gene matches. CDR3 length: 14 amino acids. The germline CDR1 and CDR2 sequences are SGHTA and FQGNSA. DNA for the CDR3: TGTGCCAGCAGCTTAGCGTCCGGGGGGTCGACCCAGTACTTC. It is translated as CASSLASGGSTQYF.

This chain uses TRBV5-8 with TRBJ1-1, with D unclear. Germline CDR1 SGHTS, CDR2 YDEGEE. Trimming cost V 0 bases and J 1 base, with 13 bases left between them. CDR3 length: 16 amino acids. Here the CDR3 DNA reads TGTGCCAGCAGCTTGGCCAACGACACCCCGAACACTGAAGCTTTCTTT. This gives the protein CASSLANDTPNTEAFF. Based on the CDR3 plus reference TRBV5-8 and TRBJ1-1, the full variable domain is EAGVTQSPTHLIKTRGQQATLRCSPISGHTSVYWYQQALGLGLQFLLWYDEGEERNRGNFPPRFSGRQFPNYSSELNVNALELEDSALYLCASSLANDTPNTEAFFGQGTRLTVV.

This clonotype turned up a few times. This chain joins TRBV29-1 and TRBJ2-7; TRBD1 matches 8 bases. Germline CDR1 SQVTM, CDR2 ANQGSEA. V lost 4 bases, J lost 3 bases, and 8 bases stayed unmatched. The CDR3 spans 14 residues. The CDR3 is CSVGADRGGYEQYF. CDR3 nucleotides: TGCAGCGTTGGGGCCGACAGGGGAGGCTACGAGCAGTACTTC.

This clonotype was counted between two and nine times. The V call is TRBV3-1, the J call TRBJ2-5; maybe TRBD1 (7 bases). Germline V gene data show CDR1 as LGHDT and CDR2 as YNNKEL (reference sequence). The CDR3 is 15 residues long. V was pared by 2 bases and J by 4 bases, with 14 bases between. For the CDR3, the DNA is TGTGCCAGCAGCCAACTGATCAGGGGGGTAGAGACCCAGTACTTC. This sequence encodes CASSQLIRGVETQYF.

This sequence joins TRBV15 and TRBJ1-4; D is uncertain. CDR1 is LNHNV and CDR2 is YYDKDF in the germline V gene (reference sequence). V gave up 0 bases and J gave up 5 bases, with 10 bases separating them. The CDR3 sequence is 15 residues long. In DNA, the CDR3 is TGTGCCACCAGCAGAGAAGCGGGAAACAATGAAAAACTGTTTTTT. Translating gives CATSREAGNNEKLFF.

This clonotype was counted at least ten times. The chain links TRBV7-8 to TRBJ1-6; perhaps TRBD1 as D (6 bases). This CDR3 comprises 13 residues. Trimming left V 4 bases short and J 10 bases short, with 11 bases between. The V gene's germline CDR1 is SGHVS and CDR2 FQNEAQ. This CDR3 reads CASSSRGKSPLHF. In DNA, the CDR3 is TGTGCCAGCAGCTCTAGGGGGAAGTCACCCCTCCACTTT.

Only a few counts were recorded for this clonotype. This sequence joins TRBV20-1 and TRBJ2-7; D might be TRBD2 (7 bases). Trimming shortened V by 7 bases and J by 0 bases, and 13 bases separated the two germline ends. From germline, CDR1 is DFQATT and CDR2 SNEGSKA (reference sequence). The CDR3 runs to 13 residues. The CDR3: CSVGGESSYEQYF. CDR3 nucleotides: TGCAGTGTAGGGGGGGAAAGCTCCTACGAGCAGTACTTC.

The chain is built from TRBV28 and TRBJ2-3, with TRBD2 matching over 9 bases. The CDR3 covers 18 residues. J lost 1 base, V lost 4 bases, and 12 bases had no gene match. CDR1 and CDR2 (germline): MDHEN, SYDVKM. The CDR3 sequence: CASSSGIGGGGRTDTQYF. CDR3 DNA: TGTGCCAGCAGTTCAGGAATCGGCGGGGGGGGTCGCACAGATACGCAGTATTTT.

This clonotype was found many times. The rearrangement links TRBV7-9 to TRBJ2-5; weak D call: TRBD2 (6 bases). Trimming left V 5 bases short and J 7 bases short, with 20 bases between. This CDR3 comprises 15 residues. Looked up from germline, CDR1 is SEHNR and CDR2 is FQNEAQ (reference sequence). The CDR3 DNA reads TGTGCCAGCAGCCCCCGACTAGTTCATCGGGGGACCCAGTACTTC. Its translation: CASSPRLVHRGTQYF. The full variable domain, its missing parts supplied by reference TRBV7-9 and TRBJ2-5, is DTGVSQNPRHKITKRGQNVTFRCDPISEHNRLYWYRQTLGQGPEFLTYFQNEAQLEKSRLLSDRFSAERPKGSFSTLEIQRTEQGDSAMYLCASSPRLVHRGTQYFGPGTRLLVL.